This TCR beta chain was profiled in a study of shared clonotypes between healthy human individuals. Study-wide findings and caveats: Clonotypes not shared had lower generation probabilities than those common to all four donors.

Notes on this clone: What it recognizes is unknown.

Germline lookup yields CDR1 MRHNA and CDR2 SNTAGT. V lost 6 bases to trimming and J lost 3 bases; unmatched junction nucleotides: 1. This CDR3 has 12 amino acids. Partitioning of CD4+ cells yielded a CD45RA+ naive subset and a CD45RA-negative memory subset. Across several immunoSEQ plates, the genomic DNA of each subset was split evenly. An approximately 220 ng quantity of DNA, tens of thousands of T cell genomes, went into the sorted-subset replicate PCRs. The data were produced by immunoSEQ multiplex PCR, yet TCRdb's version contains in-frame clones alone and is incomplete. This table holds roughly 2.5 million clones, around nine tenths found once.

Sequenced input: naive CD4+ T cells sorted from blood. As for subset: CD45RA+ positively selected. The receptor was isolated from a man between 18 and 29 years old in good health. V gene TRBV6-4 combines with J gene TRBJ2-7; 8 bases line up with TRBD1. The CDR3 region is CASRDRVYEQYF. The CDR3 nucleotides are TGTGCCAGCAGGGACAGGGTCTACGAGCAGTACTTC.